Each of the 14 T cell receptor beta chains below was sequenced from the same sample in a study of early T cells in non-severe SARS-CoV-2 infection. TCRdb processed the 5' RACE reads anew with MiXCR; each CDR3 protein has one entry. The table lists about 33,000 distinct CDR3 sequences, over 4.5% of them singletons. The sample comprised whole blood. Source of these receptors: an adult who was a healthcare worker with PCR-confirmed SARS-CoV-2 infection or an uninfected control (not recorded which).

This clonotype was seen at least ten times. The gene calls are TRBV5-1 and TRBJ2-1; 11 positions match TRBD2. CDR3 size: 15 residues. Germline-derived CDR1 and CDR2 are SGHRS and YFSETQ. V gave up 2 bases and J gave up 7 bases; unmatched junction bases: 5. The chain's CDR3 is CASSFVLAGENEQFF. The DNA for the CDR3 is TGCGCCAGCAGCTTTGTACTAGCGGGGGAAAATGAGCAGTTCTTC.

This clonotype was seen repeatedly, ten times or more. The chain combines TRBV4-3 with TRBJ1-6; 7 bases align to TRBD1. The junction had 12 bases not matched to a gene; V was cut back by 1 base and J by 0 bases. Germline-derived CDR1 and CDR2 are LGHNA and YSLEER. This CDR3 region has 20 residues. The CDR3 DNA follows: TGCGCCAGCAGCCAAGTTCGCGGGACAGATATGAGCTCCTATAATTCACCCCTCCACTTT. Residues: CASSQVRGTDMSSYNSPLHF.

This clonotype was detected ten times or more. The V call is TRBV5-4, the J call TRBJ2-2; TRBD1 matches at 7 bases. The V and J ends lost 0 bases and 4 bases, in that order; junction bases with no gene match: 0. Germline V gene data show CDR1 as SGHNT and CDR2 as YYREEE (reference sequence). The CDR3 runs 14 residues. The CDR3 region is CASSLAGGTGELFF. The CDR3 nucleotides are TGTGCCAGCAGCTTGGCAGGGGGCACCGGGGAGCTGTTTTTT. Full variable domain (rest looked up from reference TRBV5-4 and TRBJ2-2): ETGVTQSPTHLIKTRGQQVTLRCSSQSGHNTVSWYQQALGQGPQFIFQYYREEENGRGNFPPRFSGLQFPNYSSELNVNALELDDSALYLCASSLAGGTGELFFGEGSRLTVL.

The genes are TRBV2 and TRBJ2-3; D uncertain. Between the trimmed V and J ends, which lost 7 bases and 0 bases, there was a span of 17 bases. The CDR3 loop spans 16 amino acids. Germline CDR1 and CDR2: SNHLY and FYNNEI. The CDR3 DNA reads as TGTGCCAGCAATTTGGGCCACAGCCCTAGCACAGATACGCAGTATTTT. Protein sequence: CASNLGHSPSTDTQYF.

This clonotype was observed at least ten times. The rearrangement uses TRBV13 and TRBJ2-1; 9 nucleotides match TRBD1. CDR1 is PRHDT and CDR2 is FYEKMQ in the germline V gene (reference sequence). This CDR3 is built from 15 residues. Unmatched junction bases numbered 9, after V lost 4 bases and J lost 8 bases. For the CDR3, the DNA is TGTGCCAGCAGCTATCTCGGGACAGGGTGGGATGAGCAGTTCTTC. It is translated as CASSYLGTGWDEQFF.

This clonotype was seen just once. J is TRBJ2-2 and V is TRBV30; D perhaps matches TRBD2 (5 bases). Trimming pared 6 bases from V and 3 bases from J, leaving 11 bases between. CDR1 and CDR2 (germline): GTSNPN, SVGIG (reference sequence). The CDR3 contains 13 residues. The CDR3 loop reads CACREFYTGELFF. In nucleotides, the CDR3 is TGTGCCTGCCGGGAATTTTACACCGGGGAGCTGTTTTTT.

This clonotype was recorded a few times. The chain recombines TRBV12-3 or TRBV12-4 with TRBJ1-5; perhaps TRBD1 as D (6 bases). The CDR3 runs to 14 residues. Trimming took 7 bases from V and 0 from J, leaving 10 bases between them. CDR3 DNA: TGTGCCAGCACCCAGGGGTATAGCAATCAGCCCCAGCATTTT. Protein product: CASTQGYSNQPQHF.

Only a few counts were recorded for this clonotype. The chain is built from TRBV11-2 and TRBJ1-1, with 7 bases aligning to TRBD1. Germline loops: CDR1 SGHAT, CDR2 FQNNGV. V lost 2 bases to trimming and J lost 4 bases; unmatched junction nucleotides: 7. This CDR3 contains 15 residues. In DNA form, the CDR3 reads TGTGCCAGCAGCTTACGAGGGGGCGTCGGCACTGAAGCTTTCTTT. It yields the protein CASSLRGGVGTEAFF.

V usage is TRBV7-8 and J usage is TRBJ1-1; D remains unclear. The CDR3 runs 13 residues. Germline V gene sequence: CDR1 SGHVS, CDR2 FQNEAQ. With 5 bases removed from V and 0 bases from J, the gap between germline ends came to 7 bases. The CDR3 DNA reads TGTGCCAGCAGCGGGTTGATGAACACTGAAGCTTTCTTT. The encoded protein is CASSGLMNTEAFF.

J is TRBJ1-6 and V is TRBV10-2; D is possibly TRBD1 (5 bases). CDR1 and CDR2 (germline): WSHSY, SAAADI. V lost 7 bases to trimming and J lost 9 bases, with 19 bases between them. The CDR3 consists of 15 residues. The CDR3: CASIEGSGRGSPLHF. The CDR3 DNA reads TGCGCCAGCATCGAAGGGTCGGGGCGCGGTTCACCCCTCCACTTT.

This clonotype was counted at least ten times. The CDR3: CASNLQSGTEAFF. For the CDR3, the DNA is TGTGCCAGCAATCTTCAGTCTGGCACTGAAGCTTTCTTT. This sequence joins TRBV2 and TRBJ1-1; D ambiguous. The CDR3 is 13 residues long. Trimming left V 7 bases short and J 4 bases short, with 13 bases between. Germline V lookup: CDR1 SNHLY, CDR2 FYNNEI.

This clonotype was picked up many times. The chain carries TRBV6-1 and TRBJ2-7; D remains ambiguous. This CDR3 is 12 amino acids long. V lost 5 bases and J 6 bases, leaving 11 bases between the germline ends. The germline V gene encodes CDR1 MNHNS and CDR2 SASEGT. As DNA, the CDR3 is TGTGCCAGCAGTCTTGAGGAGATCGAGCAGTACTTC. This translates into CASSLEEIEQYF.

This clonotype was detected many times. The chain combines TRBV20-1 with TRBJ2-5; D gene unclear. Germline V gives CDR1 DFQATT, CDR2 SNEGSKA (reference sequence). The CDR3 loop spans 11 amino acids. Trimming took off 4 bases at V and 5 bases at J, with 8 bases between the two ends. CDR3 region: CSATTQETQYF. CDR3 DNA: TGCAGTGCTACGACACAGGAGACCCAGTACTTC.

This chain links TRBV29-1 with TRBJ2-1; TRBD2 aligns across 10 bases. This CDR3 is built from 14 residues. V dropped 5 bases and J dropped 10; count of bases not matched to a gene: 11. Germline V gene lookup returns CDR1 SQVTM and CDR2 ANQGSEA. The CDR3 loop reads CSVTLTSGAGEQFF. The CDR3 DNA sequence: TGCAGCGTTACCCTTACTAGCGGGGCTGGGGAGCAGTTCTTC.